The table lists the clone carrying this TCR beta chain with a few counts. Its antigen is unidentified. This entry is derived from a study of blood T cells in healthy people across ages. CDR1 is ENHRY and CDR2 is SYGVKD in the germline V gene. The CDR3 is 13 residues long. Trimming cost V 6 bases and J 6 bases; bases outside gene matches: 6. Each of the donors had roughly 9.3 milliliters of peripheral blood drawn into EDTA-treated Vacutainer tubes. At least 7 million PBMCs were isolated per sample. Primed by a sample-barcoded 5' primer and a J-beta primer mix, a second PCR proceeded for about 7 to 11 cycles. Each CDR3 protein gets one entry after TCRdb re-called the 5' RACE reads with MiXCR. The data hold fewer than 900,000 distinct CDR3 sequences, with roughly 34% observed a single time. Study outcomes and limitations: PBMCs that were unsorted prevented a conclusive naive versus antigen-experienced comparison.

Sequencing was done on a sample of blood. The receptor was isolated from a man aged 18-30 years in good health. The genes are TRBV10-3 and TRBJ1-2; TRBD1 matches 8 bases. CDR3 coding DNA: TGTGCCATCAGCAAGTTGACAGGGGATGGCTACACCTTC. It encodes CAISKLTGDGYTF.